The source of this TCR beta chain is a study of blood T cell repertoires in COVID-19. Profiled with immunoSEQ multiplex PCR; TCRdb holds only in-frame clones, not every one. Counted here are 200,000 to 250,000 clones, approximately 80% occurring once; the ten biggest clones make up roughly 8%. The CDR3 is made up of 14 amino acids. V lost 4 bases and J lost 6, with 16 bases in between. CDR1 and CDR2 from the germline V gene are SGHRS and YFSETQ. The TCR comes from a woman of 80 years or more with COVID-19, enrolled during active disease. What was sequenced was peripheral blood. The rearrangement joins TRBV5-1 to TRBJ1-1; D perhaps matches TRBD1 (5 bases). CDR3 protein: CASSREGGDAEAFF. The DNA for the CDR3 is TGCGCCAGCAGCAGGGAGGGTGGGGACGCTGAAGCTTTCTTT.